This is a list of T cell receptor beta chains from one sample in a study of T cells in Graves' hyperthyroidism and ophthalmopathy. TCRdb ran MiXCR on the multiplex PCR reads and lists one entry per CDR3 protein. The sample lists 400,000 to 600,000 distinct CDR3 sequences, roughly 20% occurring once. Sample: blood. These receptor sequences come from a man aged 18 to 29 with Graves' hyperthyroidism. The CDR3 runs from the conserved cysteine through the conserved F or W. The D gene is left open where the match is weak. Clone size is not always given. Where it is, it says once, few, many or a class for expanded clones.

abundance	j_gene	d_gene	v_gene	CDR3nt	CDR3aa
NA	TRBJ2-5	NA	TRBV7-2	TGTGCCAGCAGCTACAGGGGTCAGGCGGGACAAGAGACCCAGTACTTC	CASSYRGQAGQETQYF
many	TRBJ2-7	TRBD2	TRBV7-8	TGTGCCAGCAGCTCAGCGCGGGGGGCCCCCTACGAGCAGTACTTC	CASSSARGAPYEQYF
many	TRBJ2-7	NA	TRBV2	TGTGCCAGCAGTCTGAACAGGGATCGAGTTTACGGGCAGTACTTC	CASSLNRDRVYGQYF
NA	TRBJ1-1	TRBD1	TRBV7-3	TGTGCCAGCAGCCCTGACCGGGACAGGGGAGATTACACTGAAGCTTTCTTT	CASSPDRDRGDYTEAFF
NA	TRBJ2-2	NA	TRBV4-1	TGCGCCAGCAGCCAAGGGTCGTGGAGCTACACCGGGGAGCTGTTTTTT	CASSQGSWSYTGELFF
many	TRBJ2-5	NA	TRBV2	TGTGCCAGCAGTCCCTGGGGGGGCAAAGAGACCCAGTACTTC	CASSPWGGKETQYF
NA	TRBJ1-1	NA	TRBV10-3	TGTGCCATCAGTGAAAAGTTGACCGGGGGCGCGGACACTGAAGCTTTCTTT	CAISEKLTGGADTEAFF
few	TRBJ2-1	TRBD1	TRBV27	TGTGCCAGCAGTCGGACAGGGGGTAACTCCTACAATGAGCAGTTCTTC	CASSRTGGNSYNEQFF
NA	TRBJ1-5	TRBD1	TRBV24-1	TGTGCCACTGGACAGGGAGGGTTTCAGCCCCAGCATTTT	CATGQGGFQPQHF
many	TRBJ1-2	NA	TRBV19	TGTGCCAGTAGTATCGTGGGGGATCATGGCTACACCTTC	CASSIVGDHGYTF
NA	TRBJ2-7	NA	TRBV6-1	TGTGCCAGCAGATCCACTAGTTACCACGAGCAGTACTTC	CASRSTSYHEQYF
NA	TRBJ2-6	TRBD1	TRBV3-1	TGTGCCAGCAGCCAAAACCGGGACAGGAGCTCTGGGGCCAACGTCCTGACTTTC	CASSQNRDRSSGANVLTF
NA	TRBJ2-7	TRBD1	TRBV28	TGTGCCAGCAGTTTACTCATGGGACAGAGCTCCTACGAGCAGTACTTC	CASSLLMGQSSYEQYF
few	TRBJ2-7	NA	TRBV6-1	TGTGCCAGCAGAGAACACGACTCTAACTACGAGCAGTACTTC	CASREHDSNYEQYF
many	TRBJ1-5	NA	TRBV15	TGTGCCACCAGCATAGACAGCCAGCCCCAGCATTTT	CATSIDSQPQHF
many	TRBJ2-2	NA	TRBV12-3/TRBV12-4	TGTGCCAGCAGTTTAACTGGGAGGGAGCTGTTTTTT	CASSLTGRELFF
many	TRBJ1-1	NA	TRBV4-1	TGCGCCAGCAGCCCCCGGGATGGGTCGGGCACTGAAGCTTTCTTT	CASSPRDGSGTEAFF
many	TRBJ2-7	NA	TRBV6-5	TGTGCCAGCAGTTCGGGGCAGGGTCACGAGCAGTACTTC	CASSSGQGHEQYF
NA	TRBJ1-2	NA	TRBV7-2	TGTGCCAGCAGCTTAGGGGTCGATGGCTACACCTTC	CASSLGVDGYTF
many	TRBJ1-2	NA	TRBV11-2	TGTGCCAGCAGCTTAGACCCAGGACAGTACTATGGCTACACCTTC	CASSLDPGQYYGYTF
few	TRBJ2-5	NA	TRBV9	TGTGCCAGCAGCGACCCCCTGGAGACCCAGTACTTC	CASSDPLETQYF
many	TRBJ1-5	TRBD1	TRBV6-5	TGTGCCAGCAGTTGGTCGGGACAGAACAATCAGCCCCAGCATTTT	CASSWSGQNNQPQHF
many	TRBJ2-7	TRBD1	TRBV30	TGTGCCTGGAGTCTACCGGGACAGGGAGGTCGGAATTTC	CAWSLPGQGGRNF
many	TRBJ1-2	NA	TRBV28	TGTGCCAGCAGTTCGTCCAGGGTCGATGGCTACACCTTC	CASSSSRVDGYTF
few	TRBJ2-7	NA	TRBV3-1	TGTGCCAGCAGCCAAGGTGGGGGTCTTACCTACGAGCAGTACTTC	CASSQGGGLTYEQYF
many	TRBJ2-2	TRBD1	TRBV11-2	TGTGCCAGTAGCTTAGATATGAGGGACAGGGGCGCCGGGGAGCTGTTTTTT	CASSLDMRDRGAGELFF
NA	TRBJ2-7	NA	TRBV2	TGTGCCAGCAGTGAGGCCCAGGTTCGCTACGAGCAGTACTTC	CASSEAQVRYEQYF
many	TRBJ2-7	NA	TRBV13	TGTGCCAGCAGCTCGAACGTGATACAGGGAAACGAGCAGTACTTC	CASSSNVIQGNEQYF
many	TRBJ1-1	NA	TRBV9	TGTGCCAGCAGCGGGCCAGCGTCCACTGAAGCTTTCTTT	CASSGPASTEAFF
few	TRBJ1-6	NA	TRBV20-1	TGCAGTGCTAGTAAGGCAGCCGTCGATTCACCCCTCCACTTT	CSASKAAVDSPLHF
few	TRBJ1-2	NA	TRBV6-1	TGTGCCAGCAATAGAGGGACCTATGGCTACACCTTC	CASNRGTYGYTF
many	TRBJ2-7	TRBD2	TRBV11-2	TGTGCCAGCAGCCAAAGGAGGTTGCGGGAGTACTACGAGCAGTACTTC	CASSQRRLREYYEQYF
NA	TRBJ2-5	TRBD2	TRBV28	TGTGCCAGCAGTCCCAATTCTAGCGGGAGGGAGACCCAGTACTTC	CASSPNSSGRETQYF
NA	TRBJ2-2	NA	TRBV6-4	TGTGCCAGCAGTGACGTTCTGGACACCGGGGAGCTGTTTTTT	CASSDVLDTGELFF
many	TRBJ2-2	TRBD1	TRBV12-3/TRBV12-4	TGTGCCAGCAGTTCGACAGGGGTAGCCGGGGAGCTGTTTTTT	CASSSTGVAGELFF
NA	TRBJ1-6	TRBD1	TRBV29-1	TGCAGCGTTGGACAGGGGGACGATTCACCCCTCCACTTT	CSVGQGDDSPLHF
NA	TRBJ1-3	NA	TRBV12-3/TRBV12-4	TGTGCCAGCAGTTTGATACCTAGAGGTGGAAACACCATATATTTT	CASSLIPRGGNTIYF
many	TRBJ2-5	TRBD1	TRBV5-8	TGTGCCAGCAGCCTCGGGACAGGGGTGCGTGAGACCCAGTACTTC	CASSLGTGVRETQYF
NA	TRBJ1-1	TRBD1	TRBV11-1	TGTGCCAGCACCCGGGGACAGCCCCTCATGAACACTGAAGCTTTCTTT	CASTRGQPLMNTEAFF
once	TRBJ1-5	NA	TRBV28	TGTGCCAGCAGTTACTCCGAAGGTGCCCAGCATTTT	CASSYSEGAQHF
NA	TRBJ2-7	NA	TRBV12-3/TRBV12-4	TGTGCCAGCAGTTTACAGGAGGTTCTAGACGAGCAGTACTTC	CASSLQEVLDEQYF
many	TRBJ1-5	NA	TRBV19	TGTGCCAGTAGTATTGACCTCGCCAATCAGCCCCAGCATTTT	CASSIDLANQPQHF
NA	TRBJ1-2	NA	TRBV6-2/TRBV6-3	TGTGCCAGCAGCCCATCCCCACACACCGGAGACGCCTTC	CASSPSPHTGDAF
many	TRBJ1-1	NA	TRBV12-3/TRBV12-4	TGTGCCAGCACCGATCGGGCTGGTCAGACTGAAGCTTTCTTT	CASTDRAGQTEAFF
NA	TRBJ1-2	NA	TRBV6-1	TGTGCCAGCAGGACTGACGGAACACCTAACTATGGCTACACCTTC	CASRTDGTPNYGYTF
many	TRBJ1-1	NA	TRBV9	TGTGCCAGCAGCGTAGTGAGGGGCACTGAAGCTTTCTTT	CASSVVRGTEAFF
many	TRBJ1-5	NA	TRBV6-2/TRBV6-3	TGTGCCAGCAGTTACTCAATGAGACAGCTAAAGATGTTGCCCCAGCATTTT	CASSYSMRQLKMLPQHF
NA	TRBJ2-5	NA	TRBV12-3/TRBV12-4	TGTGCCAGCAGTTTAGGTGTCAGGGGATGGCAAGAGACCCAGTACTTC	CASSLGVRGWQETQYF
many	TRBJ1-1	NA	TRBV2	TGTGCCAGCAGTGATGGGTCAGGGCGAAACACTGAAGCTTTCTTT	CASSDGSGRNTEAFF
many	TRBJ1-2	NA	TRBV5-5	TGTGCCAGCAGCTTGGAACGCTCTAACTATGGCTACACCTTC	CASSLERSNYGYTF
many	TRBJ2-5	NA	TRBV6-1	TGTGCCAGCAGGGCTGCTGGGGGTTCACAAGAGACCCAGTACTTC	CASRAAGGSQETQYF
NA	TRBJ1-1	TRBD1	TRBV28	TGTGCCAGCAGTTCTCTGACAGGGGCGCGGGTCACTGAAGCTTTCTTT	CASSSLTGARVTEAFF
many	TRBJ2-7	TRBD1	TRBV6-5	TGTGCCAGCAGTTATCCTGGACAGGGGAGGTACGAGCAGTACTTC	CASSYPGQGRYEQYF